This T cell receptor beta chain was captured by sequencing in a study of blood T cells in healthy people across ages. Findings of the study overall: Using unsorted PBMCs precluded a conclusive naive versus antigen-experienced comparison. Strong correlation linked observed beta diversity and percent naive T cells. Versus aged donors, long-lived donors had higher diversity and more naive CD4+ cells.

As to this clonotype: The antigen is not known.

It was with a sample-barcoded 5' primer and a J-beta primer mix that a second PCR of roughly 7 to 12 cycles was run. TCRdb independently ran MiXCR on the 5' RACE reads; one entry per CDR3 protein. The sample carries over 1,200,000 distinct CDR3 sequences, 59% recorded once. This CDR3 has 15 amino acids. Per the germline V gene, CDR1 is SGHTA and CDR2 is FQGNSA. J lost 5 bases, V lost 5 bases, and 8 bases had no gene match. The sample providers were healthy Caucasian people from Russia, aged roughly 6 to 95. The material sequenced was blood. J is TRBJ2-1 and V is TRBV7-2, with TRBD2 identical over 8 bases. This sequence originates from a man between 18 and 35 years old in good health. The CDR3: CASSTGTSSHNEQFF. CDR3 in DNA: TGTGCCAGCAGCACCGGGACTAGTTCCCACAATGAGCAGTTCTTC.